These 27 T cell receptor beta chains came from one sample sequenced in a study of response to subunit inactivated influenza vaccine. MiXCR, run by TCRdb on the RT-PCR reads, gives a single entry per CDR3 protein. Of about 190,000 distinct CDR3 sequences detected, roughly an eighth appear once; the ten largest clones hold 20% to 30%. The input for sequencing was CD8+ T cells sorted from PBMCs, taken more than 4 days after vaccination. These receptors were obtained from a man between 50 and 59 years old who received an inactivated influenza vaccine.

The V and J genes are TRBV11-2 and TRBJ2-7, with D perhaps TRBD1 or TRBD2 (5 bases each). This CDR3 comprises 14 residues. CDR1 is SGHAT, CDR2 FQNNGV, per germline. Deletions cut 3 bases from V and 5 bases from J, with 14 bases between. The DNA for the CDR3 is TGTGCCAGCAGCTTTTTAGAGGGGTTCGACGAGCAGTACTTC. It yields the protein CASSFLEGFDEQYF. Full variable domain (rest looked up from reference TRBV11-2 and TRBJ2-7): EAGVAQSPRYKIIEKRQSVAFWCNPISGHATLYWYQQILGQGPKLLIQFQNNGVVDDSQLPKDRFSAERLKGVDSTLKIQPAKLEDSAVYLCASSFLEGFDEQYFGPGTRLTVT.

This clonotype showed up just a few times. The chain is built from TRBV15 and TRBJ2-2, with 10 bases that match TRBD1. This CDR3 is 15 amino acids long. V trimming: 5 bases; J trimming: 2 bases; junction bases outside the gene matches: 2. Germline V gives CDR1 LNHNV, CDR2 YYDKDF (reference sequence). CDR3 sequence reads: CATSGDRGNTGELFF. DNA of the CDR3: TGTGCCACCAGCGGGGACAGGGGAAACACCGGGGAGCTGTTTTTT. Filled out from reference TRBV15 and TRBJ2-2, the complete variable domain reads DAMVIQNPRYQVTQFGKPVTLSCSQTLNHNVMYWYQQKSSQAPKLLFHYYDKDFNNEADTPDNFQSRRPNTSFCFLDIRSPGLGDTAMYLCATSGDRGNTGELFFGEGSRLTVL.

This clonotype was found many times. The CDR3 DNA reads as TGTGCCAGCTCGCAGGGATTAGGTCAGCCCCAGCATTTT. Its translation: CASSQGLGQPQHF. This chain connects TRBV9 to TRBJ1-5; maybe TRBD1 (5 bases). CDR3 length: 13 amino acids. V lost 7 bases and J 6 bases, leaving 14 bases between the germline ends. Germline CDR1 reads SGDLS; CDR2 reads YYNGEE.

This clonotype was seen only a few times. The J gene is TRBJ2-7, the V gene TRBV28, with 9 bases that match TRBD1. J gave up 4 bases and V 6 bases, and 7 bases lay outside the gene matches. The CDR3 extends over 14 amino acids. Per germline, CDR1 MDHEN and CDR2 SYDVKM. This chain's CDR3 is CASRDRGFGYEQYF. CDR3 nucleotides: TGTGCCAGCAGGGACAGGGGATTTGGGTACGAGCAGTACTTC.

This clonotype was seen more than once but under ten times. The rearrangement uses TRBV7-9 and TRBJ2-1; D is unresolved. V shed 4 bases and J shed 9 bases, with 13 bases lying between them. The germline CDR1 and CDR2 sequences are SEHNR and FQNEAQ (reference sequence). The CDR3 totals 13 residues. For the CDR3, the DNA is TGTGCCAGCAGCTCTATTCTCGGTGGTGAGCAGTTCTTC. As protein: CASSSILGGEQFF.

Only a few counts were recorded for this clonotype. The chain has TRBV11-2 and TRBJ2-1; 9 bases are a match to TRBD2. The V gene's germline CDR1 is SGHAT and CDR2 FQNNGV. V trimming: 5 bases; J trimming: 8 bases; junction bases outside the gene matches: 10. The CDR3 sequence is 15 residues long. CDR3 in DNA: TGTGCCAGCAGCCCCGGTCCTAGCGGGGCCTATGAGCAGTTCTTC. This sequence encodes CASSPGPSGAYEQFF.

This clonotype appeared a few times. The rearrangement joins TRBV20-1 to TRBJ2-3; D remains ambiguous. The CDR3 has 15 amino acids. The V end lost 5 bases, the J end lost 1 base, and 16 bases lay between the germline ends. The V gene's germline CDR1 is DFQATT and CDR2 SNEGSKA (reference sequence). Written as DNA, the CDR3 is TGCAGTGCTTGGACGTTCGAGGTGGGCACAGATACGCAGTATTTT. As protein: CSAWTFEVGTDTQYF.

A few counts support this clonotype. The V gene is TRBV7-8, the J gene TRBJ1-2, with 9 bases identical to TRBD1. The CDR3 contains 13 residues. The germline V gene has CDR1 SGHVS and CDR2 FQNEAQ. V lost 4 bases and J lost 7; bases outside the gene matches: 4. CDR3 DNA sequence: TGTGCCAGCAGCTCCGGGGACAGGGCTGGCTACACCTTC. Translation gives CASSSGDRAGYTF. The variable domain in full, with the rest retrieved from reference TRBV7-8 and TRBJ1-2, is GAGVSQSPRYKVAKRGQDVALRCDPISGHVSLFWYQQALGQGPEFLTYFQNEAQLDKSGLPSDRFFAERPEGSVSTLKIQRTQQEDSAVYLCASSSGDRAGYTFGSGTRLTVV.

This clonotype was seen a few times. The CDR3 DNA follows: TGTGCCAGCAGCTACGGGACCACAGATACGCAGTATTTT. Translated, it gives CASSYGTTDTQYF. The chain couples TRBV7-6 to TRBJ2-3, with D tentatively TRBD1 or TRBD2 (5 bases each). The V end was cut by 4 bases, the J end by 2 bases, with 7 bases between. Per the germline V gene, CDR1 is SGHVS and CDR2 is FNYEAQ. This CDR3 contains 13 residues.

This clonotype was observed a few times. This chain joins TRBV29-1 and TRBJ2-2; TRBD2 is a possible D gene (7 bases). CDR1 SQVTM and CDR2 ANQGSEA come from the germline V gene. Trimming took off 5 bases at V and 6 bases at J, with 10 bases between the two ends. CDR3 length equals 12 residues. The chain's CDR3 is CSVIGGAGELFF. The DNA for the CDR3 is TGCAGCGTTATAGGGGGGGCCGGGGAGCTGTTTTTT.

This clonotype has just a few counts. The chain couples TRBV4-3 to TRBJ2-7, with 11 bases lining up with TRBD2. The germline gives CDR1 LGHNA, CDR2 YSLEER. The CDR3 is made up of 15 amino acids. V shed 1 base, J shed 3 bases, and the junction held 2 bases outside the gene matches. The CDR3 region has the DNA TGCGCCAGCAGCCAAGCCGGGACTAGCGGCTACGAGCAGTACTTC. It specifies CASSQAGTSGYEQYF.

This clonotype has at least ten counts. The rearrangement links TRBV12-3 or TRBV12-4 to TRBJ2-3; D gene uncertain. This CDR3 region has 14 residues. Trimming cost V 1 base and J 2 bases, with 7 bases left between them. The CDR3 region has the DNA TGTGCCAGCAGTTTAGTGTCCAACACAGATACGCAGTATTTT. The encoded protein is CASSLVSNTDTQYF.

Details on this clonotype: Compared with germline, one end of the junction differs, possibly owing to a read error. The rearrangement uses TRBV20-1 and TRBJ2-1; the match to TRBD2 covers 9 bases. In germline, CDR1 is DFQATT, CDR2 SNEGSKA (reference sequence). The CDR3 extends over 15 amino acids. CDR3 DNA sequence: TGCAGTGCCGCCGGGACGCCTAGCGGGATCAATGAGCAGGTCTTC. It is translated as CSAAGTPSGINEQVF.

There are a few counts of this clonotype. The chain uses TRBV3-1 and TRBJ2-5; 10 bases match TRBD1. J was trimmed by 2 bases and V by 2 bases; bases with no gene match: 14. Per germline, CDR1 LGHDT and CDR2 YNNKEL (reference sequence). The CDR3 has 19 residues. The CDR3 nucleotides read TGTGCCAGCAGCCAACAGACAGGGGGCATTGTTGTCATACAAGAGACCCAGTACTTC. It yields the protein CASSQQTGGIVVIQETQYF.

CDR3 region: CASSMTGGVKDTQYF. CDR3 DNA: TGTGCCAGCAGCATGACAGGGGGCGTTAAAGATACGCAGTATTTT. The rearrangement joins TRBV7-8 to TRBJ2-3, with 10 bases fitting TRBD1. Germline CDR1 is SGHVS and CDR2 is FQNEAQ. There are 15 residues in the CDR3. J was trimmed by 5 bases and V by 5 bases; bases with no gene match: 7. The full variable domain, with the rest looked up from reference TRBV7-8 and TRBJ2-3, is GAGVSQSPRYKVAKRGQDVALRCDPISGHVSLFWYQQALGQGPEFLTYFQNEAQLDKSGLPSDRFFAERPEGSVSTLKIQRTQQEDSAVYLCASSMTGGVKDTQYFGPGTRLTVL.

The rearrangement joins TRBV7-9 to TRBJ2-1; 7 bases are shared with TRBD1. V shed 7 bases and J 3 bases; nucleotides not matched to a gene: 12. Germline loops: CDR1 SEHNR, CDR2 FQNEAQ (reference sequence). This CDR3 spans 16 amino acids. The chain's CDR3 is CASKSPPGQDYNEQFF. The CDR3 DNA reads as TGTGCCAGCAAATCCCCCCCCGGACAGGACTACAATGAGCAGTTCTTC.

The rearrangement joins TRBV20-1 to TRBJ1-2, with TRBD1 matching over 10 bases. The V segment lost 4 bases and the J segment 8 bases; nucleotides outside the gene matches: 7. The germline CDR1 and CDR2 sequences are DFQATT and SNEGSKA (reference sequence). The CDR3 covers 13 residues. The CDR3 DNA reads TGCAGTGCTATAGACAGGGGGCAGGAGGGCTACACCTTC. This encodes CSAIDRGQEGYTF.

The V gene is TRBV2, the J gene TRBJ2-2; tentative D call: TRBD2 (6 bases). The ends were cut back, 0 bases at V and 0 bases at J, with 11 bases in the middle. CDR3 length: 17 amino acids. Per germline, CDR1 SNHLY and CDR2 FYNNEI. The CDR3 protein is CASSEAYGGTNTGELFF. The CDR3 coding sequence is TGTGCCAGCAGTGAAGCGTACGGCGGGACGAACACCGGGGAGCTGTTTTTT.

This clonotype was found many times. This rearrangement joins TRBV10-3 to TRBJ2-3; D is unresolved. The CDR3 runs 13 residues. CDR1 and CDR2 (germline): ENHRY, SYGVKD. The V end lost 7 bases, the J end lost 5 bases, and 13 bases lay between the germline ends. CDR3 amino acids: CAIMGIQVDTQYF. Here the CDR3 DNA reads TGTGCCATCATGGGGATTCAGGTAGATACGCAGTATTTT.

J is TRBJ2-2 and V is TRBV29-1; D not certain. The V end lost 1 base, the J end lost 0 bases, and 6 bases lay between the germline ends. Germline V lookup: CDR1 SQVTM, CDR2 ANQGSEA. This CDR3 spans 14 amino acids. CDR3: CSVEAPANTGELFF. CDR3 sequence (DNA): TGCAGCGTTGAAGCCCCAGCGAACACCGGGGAGCTGTTTTTT.

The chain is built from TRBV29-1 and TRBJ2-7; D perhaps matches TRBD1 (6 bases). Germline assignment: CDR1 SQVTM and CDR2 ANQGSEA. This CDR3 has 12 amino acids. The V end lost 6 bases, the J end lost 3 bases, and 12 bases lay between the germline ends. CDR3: CSVATGSYEQYF. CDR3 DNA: TGCAGCGTGGCTACAGGGAGCTACGAGCAGTACTTC.

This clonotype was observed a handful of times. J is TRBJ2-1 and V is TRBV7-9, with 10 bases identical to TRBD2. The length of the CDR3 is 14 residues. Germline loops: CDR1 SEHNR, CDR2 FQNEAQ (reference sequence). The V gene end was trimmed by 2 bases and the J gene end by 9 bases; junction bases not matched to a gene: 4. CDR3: CASSLTSGNSEQFF. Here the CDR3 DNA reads TGTGCCAGCAGCTTAACTAGCGGGAATAGTGAGCAGTTCTTC.

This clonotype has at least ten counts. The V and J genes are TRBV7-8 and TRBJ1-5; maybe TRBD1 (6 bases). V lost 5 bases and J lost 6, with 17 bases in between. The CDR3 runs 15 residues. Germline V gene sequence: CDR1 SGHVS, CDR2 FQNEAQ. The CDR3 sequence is CASSPGTSAGQPQHF. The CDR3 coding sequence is TGTGCCAGCAGCCCCGGGACATCCGCGGGTCAGCCCCAGCATTTT.

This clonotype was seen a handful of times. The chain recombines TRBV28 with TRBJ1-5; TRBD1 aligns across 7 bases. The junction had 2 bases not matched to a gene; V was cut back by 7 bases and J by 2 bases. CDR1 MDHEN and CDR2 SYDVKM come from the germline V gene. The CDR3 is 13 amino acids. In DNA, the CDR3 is TGTGCCAGCACCGGGACAGGCAATCAGCCCCAGCATTTT. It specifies CASTGTGNQPQHF.

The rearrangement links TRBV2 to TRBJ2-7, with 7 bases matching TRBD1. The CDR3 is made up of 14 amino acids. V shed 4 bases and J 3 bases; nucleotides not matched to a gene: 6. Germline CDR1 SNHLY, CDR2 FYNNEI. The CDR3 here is CASSGPGGIYEQYF. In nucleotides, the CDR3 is TGTGCCAGCAGTGGGCCAGGGGGAATCTACGAGCAGTACTTC.

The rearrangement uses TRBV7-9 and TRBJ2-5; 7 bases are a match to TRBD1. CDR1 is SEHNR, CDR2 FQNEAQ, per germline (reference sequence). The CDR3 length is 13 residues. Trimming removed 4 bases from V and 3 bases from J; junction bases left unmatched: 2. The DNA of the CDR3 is TGTGCCAGCAGCTACAGGGGAGAAGAGACCCAGTACTTC. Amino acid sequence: CASSYRGEETQYF.

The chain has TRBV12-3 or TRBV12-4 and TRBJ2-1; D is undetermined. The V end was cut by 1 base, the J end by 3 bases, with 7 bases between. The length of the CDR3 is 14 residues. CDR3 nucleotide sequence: TGTGCCAGCAGTTTAGACACGGTCTACAATGAGCAGTTCTTC. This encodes CASSLDTVYNEQFF.